This T cell receptor (beta chain) appears in the sequencing data of a study of cytomegalovirus exposure and HLA in healthy donors. Across the whole study: The roughly 120 validation repertoires, a later analysis reported, used the same platform as the approximately 700 first-cohort repertoires.

This CDR3 has 14 residues. V lost 6 bases and J lost 9, with 15 bases in between. Germline-derived CDR1 and CDR2 are MDHEN and SYDVKM. General study results and limits: In vitro data verified a few CMV-associated chains as specific for CMV antigens.

Profiling relied on immunoSEQ multiplex PCR, and the TCRdb table lists in-frame clones only, not all of them. The sample lists 250,000 to 300,000 clones, around 91% seen once, with roughly 0.4% in the top ten. In this sample, this clone turned up a few times. Its antigen is undetermined. Input material: PBMCs. The receptor's source is a woman under 30 in good health and CMV-seronegative. The chain joins TRBV28 to TRBJ1-6, with D tentatively TRBD1 (6 bases). In DNA form, the CDR3 reads TGTGCCAGCAGCCCGACAGGCTCGGTTTCACCCCTCCACTTT. It specifies CASSPTGSVSPLHF. The full variable domain, its missing parts supplied by reference TRBV28 and TRBJ1-6, is DVKVTQSSRYLVKRTGEKVFLECVQDMDHENMFWYRQDPGLGLRLIYFSYDVKMKEKGDIPEGYSVSREKKERFSLILESASTNQTSMYLCASSPTGSVSPLHFGNGTRLTVT.